This T cell receptor beta chain was observed in a study of blood T cells in healthy people across ages. Findings and caveats of the study: Older age coincided with a roughly linear decline in TCR beta diversity per million T cells.

With regard to this clonotype: Its antigen is undetermined.

Combining a sample-barcoded 5' primer with a J-beta primer mix, a second PCR ran for roughly 7 to 12 cycles. Every cDNA was tagged by a template-switch adaptor with 12 random nucleotides. TCRdb re-called the 5' RACE reads with MiXCR, one entry per CDR3 protein. The repertoire includes roughly 1.6 million distinct CDR3 sequences, about 31% of them detected once, and approximately 11% sits in the top ten. J lost 3 bases, V lost 4 bases, and 11 bases had no gene match. CDR3 length equals 16 residues. Germline CDR1 and CDR2: KGHSH and LQKENI. This receptor was obtained from a woman under 40 in good health. The gene calls are TRBV18 and TRBJ1-1, with 7 nucleotides matching TRBD1. Material for sequencing was blood. CDR3 in amino acids: CASSLTGHGTDTEAFF. The CDR3 DNA is TGTGCCAGCTCACTCACAGGCCACGGGACAGACACTGAAGCTTTCTTT.